This passage covers 23 T cell receptor beta chains from one sample sequenced in a study of vaccination and CD4 T cells after COVID-19. Treatment denoted: roughly 11-day PBMC culture with coronavirus spike peptide pools or control peptides (ViraFEST assay). What these receptors recognize is not known. The Oncomine TCR Beta short-read assay sequenced DNA from cultured CD4+ T cells. One entry per CDR3 protein, called by TCRdb with MiXCR from the PCR reads. This repertoire shows about 26,000 distinct CDR3 sequences, 64% found once; its top ten account for 4% to 5.5%. Specimen: CD4+ T cells from blood, cultured in vitro. These receptors all come from a human donor who had recovered from COVID-19.

The J gene is TRBJ2-1, the V gene TRBV7-6; 9 bases align to TRBD2. Germline loops: CDR1 SGHVS, CDR2 FNYEAQ. Trimming cost V 5 bases and J 9 bases; bases outside gene matches: 14. This CDR3 has 16 residues. For the CDR3, the DNA is TGTGCCAGCAGCGACCCCTTAGGGTCTAGCGGGGCTGAGCAGTTCTTC. Translating it yields CASSDPLGSSGAEQFF.

The chain carries TRBV30 and TRBJ2-2; possibly TRBD1 for D (5 bases). CDR3 length: 13 amino acids. Per the germline V gene, CDR1 is GTSNPN and CDR2 is SVGIG (reference sequence). Trimming cost V 4 bases and J 3 bases, with 9 bases left between them. The CDR3 bases are TGTGCCTGGAATCGACAGTACACCGGGGAGCTGTTTTTT. Translating gives CAWNRQYTGELFF.

The chain combines TRBV7-9 with TRBJ1-1; D gene ambiguous. V was trimmed by 8 bases and J by 2 bases, leaving 15 bases between them. The CDR3 has 14 amino acids. Germline assignment: CDR1 SEHNR and CDR2 FQNEAQ (reference sequence). CDR3 in DNA: TGTGCCAGCGGATCCTTCAGAGGTAACACTGAAGCTTTCTTT. Amino acid sequence: CASGSFRGNTEAFF.

The J gene is TRBJ1-5, the V gene TRBV20-1, with no clear D. V was pared by 3 bases and J by 0 bases, with 6 bases between. Germline CDR1 is DFQATT and CDR2 is SNEGSKA (reference sequence). The CDR3 loop spans 13 amino acids. The chain's CDR3 is CSASAVSNQPQHF. Written as DNA, the CDR3 is TGCAGTGCTAGTGCGGTTAGCAATCAGCCCCAGCATTTT.

The V call is TRBV7-8, the J call TRBJ2-7; tentatively, D is TRBD1 (6 bases). The germline V gene encodes CDR1 SGHVS and CDR2 FQNEAQ. This CDR3 is 16 amino acids long. V lost 1 base, J lost 3 bases, and 16 bases lay in between. The CDR3 region has the DNA TGTGCCAGCAGCTTAGGAGGGGGTGCTTCCCTCTACGAGCAGTACTTC. Its translation is CASSLGGGASLYEQYF.

The CDR3 DNA follows: TGTGCCAGCAGCTTAGAGGGACAGGGTTTTTCCTACAATGAGCAGTTCTTC. Its protein product is CASSLEGQGFSYNEQFF. V and J are TRBV11-2 and TRBJ2-1; 9 positions agree with TRBD1. The CDR3 is 17 residues long. V lost 0 bases to trimming and J lost 1 base; unmatched junction nucleotides: 4. Germline values: CDR1 SGHAT, CDR2 FQNNGV.

This clonotype turned up a few times. This rearrangement joins TRBV11-2 to TRBJ1-5; D perhaps matches TRBD1 (5 bases). This CDR3 has 15 amino acids. Trimming removed 8 bases from V and 0 bases from J, with 14 bases in between. Germline CDR1 is SGHAT and CDR2 is FQNNGV. The CDR3 reads CASARGGTSNQPQHF. CDR3 coding DNA: TGTGCCAGCGCTCGGGGGGGGACTAGCAATCAGCCCCAGCATTTT.

The V gene is TRBV5-1, the J gene TRBJ2-5; 13 nucleotides line up with TRBD2. This CDR3 is built from 16 residues. With V trimmed by 1 base and J by 5 bases, 5 bases remained unmatched. The germline V gene encodes CDR1 SGHRS and CDR2 YFSETQ. The CDR3 region has the DNA TGCGCCAGCAGCTTGACTAGCGGGAGGGCCCTCGAGACCCAGTACTTC. This codes for CASSLTSGRALETQYF.

The DNA for the CDR3 is TGTGCCAGCAGCAAAGTGATGGAGACCCAGTACTTC. The encoded protein is CASSKVMETQYF. V and J are TRBV21-1 and TRBJ2-5. TRBV21-1 is given as a pseudogene. CDR3 length: 12 amino acids.

On this clonotype itself: The junction shows a germline mismatch at one end, possibly a read error. The chain is built from TRBV20-1 and TRBJ2-3; D gene ambiguous. The CDR3 contains 11 residues. The germline V gene encodes CDR1 DFQATT and CDR2 SNEGSKA (reference sequence). CDR3 nucleotides: TGCAGTGCTCAAAGCAGAGATACGCAGTATTTT. Translating gives CSAQSRDTQYF.

The chain is built from TRBV7-2 and TRBJ1-2; D perhaps matches TRBD1 (5 bases). This CDR3 comprises 13 residues. V was trimmed by 4 bases and J by 8 bases, leaving 14 bases between them. Germline-derived CDR1 and CDR2 are SGHTA and FQGNSA. The CDR3, as DNA: TGTGCCAGCAGCTCAGGGTGGGAGGGCGGCTACACCTTC. It specifies CASSSGWEGGYTF.

This clonotype rates as medium-sized. The rearrangement links TRBV7-9 to TRBJ2-5, with TRBD1 matching over 7 bases. Germline CDR1 is SEHNR and CDR2 is FQNEAQ (reference sequence). This CDR3 is built from 14 residues. The ends lost 4 bases at V and 2 bases at J; junction bases unmatched: 4. CDR3 DNA sequence: TGTGCCAGCAGCTCGGGACAGCCACAAGAGACCCAGTACTTC. Translation: CASSSGQPQETQYF.

The chain has TRBV12-3 or TRBV12-4 and TRBJ2-3; D uncertain. CDR3 length: 14 residues. V lost 3 bases and J lost 6, with 13 bases in between. CDR3 DNA: TGTGCCAGCAGTTTGACCCCGGCTTCTGATACGCAGTATTTT. It specifies CASSLTPASDTQYF.

This clonotype was found a few times. The chain joins TRBV27 to TRBJ1-5; 9 nucleotides agree with TRBD1. The J segment lost 5 bases and the V segment lost 5 bases, leaving 13 bases of the junction unmatched. The CDR3 has 17 residues. Germline CDR1 MNHEY, CDR2 SMNVEV (reference sequence). The CDR3 loop reads CASSPYPGTGRDQPQHF. In nucleotides, the CDR3 is TGTGCCAGCAGTCCCTACCCCGGGACAGGGCGGGATCAGCCCCAGCATTTT.

The chain couples TRBV28 to TRBJ1-2; D may be TRBD1 (5 bases). The germline V and J ends were trimmed by 2 bases and 6 bases, with 13 bases remaining between them. From germline, CDR1 is MDHEN and CDR2 SYDVKM. The CDR3 is 14 amino acids. CDR3 protein: CASSLGGGADGYTF. In DNA, the CDR3 is TGTGCCAGCAGTTTAGGCGGGGGAGCGGATGGCTACACCTTC.

The chain carries TRBV20-1 and TRBJ1-3; D gene ambiguous. V was shortened by 3 bases and J by 3 bases, with 9 bases between the two germline ends. Germline CDR1 is DFQATT and CDR2 is SNEGSKA (reference sequence). The CDR3 extends over 13 amino acids. The CDR3 DNA reads TGCAGTGCTAGCGGCATCCTTGGAAACACCATATATTTT. Its protein is CSASGILGNTIYF.

This clonotype was found once. The rearrangement joins TRBV7-2 to TRBJ1-1; D unclear. Trimming pared 3 bases from V and 0 bases from J, leaving 8 bases between. Germline CDR1 SGHTA, CDR2 FQGNSA. The CDR3 is 14 amino acids. The chain's CDR3 is CASSLGPLNTEAFF. CDR3 in DNA: TGTGCCAGCAGCTTGGGTCCTCTGAACACTGAAGCTTTCTTT.

The V call is TRBV28, the J call TRBJ1-2, with no clear D. Per the germline V gene, CDR1 is MDHEN and CDR2 is SYDVKM. The CDR3 has 14 amino acids. Trimming shortened V by 3 bases and J by 1 base, and 9 bases separated the two germline ends. The CDR3 DNA reads TGTGCCAGCAGTTTCTACAATCGTAACTATGGCTACACCTTC. Translation gives CASSFYNRNYGYTF.

V gene TRBV2 combines with J gene TRBJ2-3; the match to TRBD2 covers 8 bases. Germline CDR1 reads SNHLY; CDR2 reads FYNNEI. Trimming removed 9 bases from V and 2 bases from J; junction bases left unmatched: 7. The CDR3 loop spans 14 amino acids. CDR3 sequence: CASLAGTTTDTQYF. The CDR3 bases are TGTGCCAGTTTAGCGGGGACGACCACAGATACGCAGTATTTT.

The chain uses TRBV30 and TRBJ1-2; D remains unclear. CDR3 length: 16 residues. Trimming left V 4 bases short and J 4 bases short, with 22 bases between. CDR1 is GTSNPN, CDR2 SVGIG, per germline (reference sequence). The CDR3 loop is CAWNQFTTKDPYGYTF. As DNA, the CDR3 is TGTGCCTGGAATCAGTTCACCACCAAAGACCCCTATGGCTACACCTTC. The full variable domain, rest sourced from reference TRBV30 and TRBJ1-2, is SQTIHQWPATLVQPVGSPLSLECTVEGTSNPNLYWYRQAAGRGLQLLFYSVGIGQISSEVPQNLSASRPQDRQFILSSKKLLLSDSGFYLCAWNQFTTKDPYGYTFGSGTRLTVV.

This chain links TRBV6-5 with TRBJ1-5; maybe TRBD1 (5 bases). Germline V gives CDR1 MNHEY, CDR2 SVGAGI. The CDR3 has 16 amino acids. V shed 4 bases and J shed 6 bases, with 19 bases lying between them. CDR3 sequence: CASSSLGPLPGQPQHF. The CDR3, as DNA: TGTGCCAGCAGTTCTCTGGGGCCCCTCCCAGGTCAGCCCCAGCATTTT.

The chain combines TRBV14 with TRBJ2-2; D is undetermined. The CDR3 contains 14 residues. With 4 bases removed from V and 4 bases from J, the gap between germline ends came to 10 bases. Germline CDR1 is SGHDN and CDR2 is FVKESK. CDR3 loop: CASSPLGSTGELFF. CDR3 coding DNA: TGTGCCAGCAGCCCACTGGGAAGCACCGGGGAGCTGTTTTTT.

The chain uses TRBV20-1 and TRBJ2-5; the D gene is possibly TRBD2 (6 bases). Trimming removed 0 bases at V and 2 bases at J, with 16 bases between. Germline CDR1 and CDR2: DFQATT and SNEGSKA (reference sequence). The CDR3 spans 16 residues. The CDR3 bases are TGCAGTGCTAGAGATCAGGGACGGGGGTGGCAAGAGACCCAGTACTTC. Translation: CSARDQGRGWQETQYF.